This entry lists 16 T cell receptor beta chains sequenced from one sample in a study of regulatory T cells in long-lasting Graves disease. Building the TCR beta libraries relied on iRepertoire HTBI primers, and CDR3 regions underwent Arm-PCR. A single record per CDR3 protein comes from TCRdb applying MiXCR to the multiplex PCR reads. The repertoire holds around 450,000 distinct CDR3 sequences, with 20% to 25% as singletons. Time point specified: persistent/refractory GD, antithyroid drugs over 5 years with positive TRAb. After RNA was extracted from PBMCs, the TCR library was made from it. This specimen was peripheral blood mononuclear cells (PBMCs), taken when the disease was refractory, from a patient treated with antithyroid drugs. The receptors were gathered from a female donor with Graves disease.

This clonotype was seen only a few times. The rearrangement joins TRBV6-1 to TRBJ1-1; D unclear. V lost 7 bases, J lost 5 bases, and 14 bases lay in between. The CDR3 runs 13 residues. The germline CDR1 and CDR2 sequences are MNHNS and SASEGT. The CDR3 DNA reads TGTGCCAGCATAGGCGGATTGGGGACTGAAGCTTTCTTT. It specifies CASIGGLGTEAFF.

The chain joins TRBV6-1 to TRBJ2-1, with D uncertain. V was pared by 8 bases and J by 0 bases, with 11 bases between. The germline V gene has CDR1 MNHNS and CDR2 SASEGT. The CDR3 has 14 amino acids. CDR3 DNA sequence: TGTGCCAGCCGGGTACGGAGCTCCTACAATGAGCAGTTCTTC. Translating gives CASRVRSSYNEQFF.

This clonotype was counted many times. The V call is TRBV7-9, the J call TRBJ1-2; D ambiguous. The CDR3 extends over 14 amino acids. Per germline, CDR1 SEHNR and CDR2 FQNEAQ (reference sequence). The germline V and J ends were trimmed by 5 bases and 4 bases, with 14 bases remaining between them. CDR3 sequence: CASSMSGPLYGYTF. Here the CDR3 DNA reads TGTGCCAGCAGCATGTCCGGGCCACTCTATGGCTACACCTTC.

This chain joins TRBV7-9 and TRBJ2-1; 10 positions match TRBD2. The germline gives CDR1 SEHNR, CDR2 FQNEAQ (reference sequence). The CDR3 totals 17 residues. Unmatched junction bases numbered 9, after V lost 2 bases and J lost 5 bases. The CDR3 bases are TGTGCCAGCAGCTTAAAGGTGCTAGCGGGAGTGGACAATGAGCAGTTCTTC. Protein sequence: CASSLKVLAGVDNEQFF.

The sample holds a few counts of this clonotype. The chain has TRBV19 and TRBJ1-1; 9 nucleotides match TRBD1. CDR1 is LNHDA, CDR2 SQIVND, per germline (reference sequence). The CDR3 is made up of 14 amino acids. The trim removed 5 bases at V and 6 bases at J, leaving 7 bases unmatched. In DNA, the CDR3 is TGTGCCAGTAGTTTGGGGACAGGGATCGCTGAAGCTTTCTTT. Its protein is CASSLGTGIAEAFF.

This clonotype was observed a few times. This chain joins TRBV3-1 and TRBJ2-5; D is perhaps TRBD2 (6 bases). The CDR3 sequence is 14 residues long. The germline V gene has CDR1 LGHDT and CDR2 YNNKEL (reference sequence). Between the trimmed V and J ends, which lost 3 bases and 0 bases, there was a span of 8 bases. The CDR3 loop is CASSQGLNQETQYF. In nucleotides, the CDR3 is TGTGCCAGCAGCCAGGGACTGAACCAAGAGACCCAGTACTTC.

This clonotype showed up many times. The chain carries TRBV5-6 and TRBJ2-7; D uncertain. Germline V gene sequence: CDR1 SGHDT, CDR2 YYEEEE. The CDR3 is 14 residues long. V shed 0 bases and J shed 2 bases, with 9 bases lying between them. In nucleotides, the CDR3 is TGTGCCAGCAGCTTGGCAGGTCCTGCCTACGAGCAGTACTTC. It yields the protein CASSLAGPAYEQYF. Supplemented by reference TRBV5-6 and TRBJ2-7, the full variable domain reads DAGVTQSPTHLIKTRGQQVTLRCSPKSGHDTVSWYQQALGQGPQFIFQYYEEEERQRGNFPDRFSGHQFPNYSSELNVNALLLGDSALYLCASSLAGPAYEQYFGPGTRLTVT.

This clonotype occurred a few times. The CDR3: CASSYGGGGTGPGNTIYF. For the CDR3, the DNA is TGTGCCAGCAGTTACGGGGGAGGAGGAACAGGTCCTGGAAACACCATATATTTT. V is TRBV6-5 and J is TRBJ1-3; D possibly corresponds to TRBD1 (5 bases). The CDR3 loop spans 18 amino acids. Germline CDR1 MNHEY, CDR2 SVGAGI. V shed 2 bases and J shed 2 bases, with 19 bases lying between them.

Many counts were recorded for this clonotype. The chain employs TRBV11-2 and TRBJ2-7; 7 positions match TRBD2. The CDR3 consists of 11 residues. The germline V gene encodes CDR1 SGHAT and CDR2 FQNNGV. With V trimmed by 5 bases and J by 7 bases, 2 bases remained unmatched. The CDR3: CASSPGGEQYF. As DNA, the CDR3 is TGTGCCAGCAGCCCCGGGGGGGAGCAGTACTTC.

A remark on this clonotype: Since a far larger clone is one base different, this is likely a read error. CDR3 coding DNA: TGTGCCAGCACCCCTACCGGACTTCTCCTCGGCGAGCAGTACTTC. Amino acid sequence: CASTPTGLLLGEQYF. The chain recombines TRBV11-1 with TRBJ2-7, with D tentatively TRBD2 (5 bases). Trimming shortened V by 7 bases and J by 6 bases, and 22 bases separated the two germline ends. Germline V CDR1 and CDR2: SGHAT, FQDESV (reference sequence). This CDR3 has 15 residues.

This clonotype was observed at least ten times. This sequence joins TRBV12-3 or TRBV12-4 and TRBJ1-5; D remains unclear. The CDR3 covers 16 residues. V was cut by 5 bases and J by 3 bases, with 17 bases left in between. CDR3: CASSPFSGKDNQPQHF. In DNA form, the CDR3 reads TGTGCCAGCAGTCCGTTTTCGGGCAAGGACAATCAGCCCCAGCATTTT.

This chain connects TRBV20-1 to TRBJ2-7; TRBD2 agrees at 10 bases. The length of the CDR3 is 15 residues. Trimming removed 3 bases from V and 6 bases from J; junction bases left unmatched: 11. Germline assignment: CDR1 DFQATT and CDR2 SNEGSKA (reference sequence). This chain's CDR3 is CSASPLLAGVREQYF. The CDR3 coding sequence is TGCAGTGCTAGCCCCCTCCTAGCGGGAGTCCGCGAGCAGTACTTC.

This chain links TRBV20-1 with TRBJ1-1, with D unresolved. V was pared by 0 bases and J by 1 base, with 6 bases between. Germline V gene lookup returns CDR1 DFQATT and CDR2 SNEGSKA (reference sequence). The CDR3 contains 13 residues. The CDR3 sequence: CSARDIGNTEAFF. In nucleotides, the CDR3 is TGCAGTGCTAGAGATATTGGGAACACTGAAGCTTTCTTT.

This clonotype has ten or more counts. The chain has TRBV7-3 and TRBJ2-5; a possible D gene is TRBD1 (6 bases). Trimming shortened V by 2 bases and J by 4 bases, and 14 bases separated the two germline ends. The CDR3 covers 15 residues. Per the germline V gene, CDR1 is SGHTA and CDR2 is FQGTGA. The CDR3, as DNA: TGTGCCAGCAGCTTACGTACAGGGCCGGGAGAGACCCAGTACTTC. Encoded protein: CASSLRTGPGETQYF.

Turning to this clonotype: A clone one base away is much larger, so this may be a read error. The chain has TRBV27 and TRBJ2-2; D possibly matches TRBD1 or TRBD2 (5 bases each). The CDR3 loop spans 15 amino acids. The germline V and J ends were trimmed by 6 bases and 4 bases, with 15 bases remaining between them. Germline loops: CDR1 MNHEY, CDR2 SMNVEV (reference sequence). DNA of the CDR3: TGTGCCAGCAGCACCGGGACGTCGAGCACCGGGGAGCTGTTTTTT. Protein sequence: CASSTGTSSTGELFF.

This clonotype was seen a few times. The DNA for the CDR3 is TGTGCCAGCAGCTTAGGGATGCGAGAGACCCAGTACTTC. Amino acids: CASSLGMRETQYF. The chain employs TRBV7-9 and TRBJ2-5, with D hard to call. V was shortened by 1 base and J by 4 bases, with 7 bases between the two germline ends. Germline loops: CDR1 SEHNR, CDR2 FQNEAQ (reference sequence). The CDR3 covers 13 residues.